A selection of T cell receptor beta chains follows, all from one sample in a study of T cells expressing NK-cell markers. TCRdb reprocessed the 5' RACE reads, with one entry per CDR3 protein and no DNA. This repertoire includes roughly 300,000 distinct CDR3 sequences. The specimen sequenced was blood T cells: a sorted CD56 or NKG2C T cell subset, CD4+ or CD8+ T cells, or bulk PBMC T cells (not recorded which). The origin of the receptors is a woman aged 18 to 75 in good health. The CDR3 runs from the conserved cysteine through the conserved F or W. The order of the fields is V gene, J gene, CDR3 protein.

>TRBV18|TRBJ1-1
CASWGTENTEAFF
>TRBV12-3/TRBV12-4|TRBJ2-5
CASSWTSGRGETQYF
>TRBV20-1|TRBJ2-1
CSARDRGLAGALGEQFF
>TRBV4-2|TRBJ2-5
CASSRRGASGSQETQYF
>TRBV20-1|TRBJ1-1
CRNRGLGNTEAFF
>TRBV4-2|TRBJ2-1
CASSQVSGSRGNNEQFF
>TRBV18|TRBJ2-5
CASSPRLLRPSQETQYF
>TRBV4-3|TRBJ2-2
CASSQPTGGRNTGELFF
>TRBV18|TRBJ2-5
CASSPGQGVGETQYF
>TRBV5-1|TRBJ1-4
CASSLAVGQGEKLFF
>TRBV6-1|TRBJ2-3
CASSPGLAGVTDTQYF
>TRBV6-5|TRBJ1-6
CASSTGTPASHSPLHF
>TRBV5-4|TRBJ2-2
CASSPEPTSNTGELFF
>TRBV6-1|TRBJ2-7
CASRGLAGREQYF
>TRBV14|TRBJ1-1
CASSPSLIIHTEAFF
>TRBV5-6|TRBJ2-1
CASSLVGGGSYNEQFF
>TRBV20-1|TRBJ2-1
CSARDPSGTSGMGQFF
>TRBV9|TRBJ2-2
CASSVEAFSANTGELFF
>TRBV12-3/TRBV12-4|TRBJ1-1
CASTSVALNTEAFF
>TRBV20-1|TRBJ1-3
CSAGDYSGNTIYF
>TRBV5-1|TRBJ2-5
CASMPSGSLATQYF
>TRBV5-1|TRBJ1-2
CASSPPGQAYGYTF
>TRBV5-4|TRBJ2-3
CASSQRTGTGTDTQYF
>TRBV19|TRBJ2-7
CASSIGITDYEQYF
>TRBV4-3|TRBJ2-1
CAPPRGRGAHNEQFF
>TRBV20-1|TRBJ2-3
CSAKGSGRWGGTDTQYF
>TRBV7-2|TRBJ2-7
CASSLEPGLVRNEQYF
>TRBV12-3/TRBV12-4|TRBJ2-5
CASSPNSGGQETQYF
>TRBV7-2|TRBJ1-5
CASSQYRAEQPQHF